A single sample gave rise to the 27 T cell receptor beta chains below, sequenced in a study of CD8+ T cells in alopecia areata. RNA was isolated and reverse transcribed to cDNA, the sequencing template. The repertoire was sequenced with immunoSEQ multiplex PCR; TCRdb's copy has only in-frame clones and lacks some. This table has roughly 200,000 clones, 63% appearing once. The source material was CD4+ T cells sorted from blood, sampled at week 0. The receptor source for this set is a human donor with alopecia areata.

Only a few counts were recorded for this clone. The chain carries TRBV28 and TRBJ2-2; no reliable D call. Germline V CDR1 and CDR2: MDHEN, SYDVKM. The CDR3 consists of 16 residues. V lost 1 base to trimming and J lost 2 bases, with 11 bases between them. CDR3: CASSLLRHQNTGELFF. The CDR3, as DNA: TGTGCCAGCAGTTTATTGAGGCACCAAAACACCGGGGAGCTGTTTTTT. Full variable domain (outside the CDR3, taken from reference TRBV28 and TRBJ2-2): DVKVTQSSRYLVKRTGEKVFLECVQDMDHENMFWYRQDPGLGLRLIYFSYDVKMKEKGDIPEGYSVSREKKERFSLILESASTNQTSMYLCASSLLRHQNTGELFFGEGSRLTVL.

CDR3 residues: CASSDMSGHTDTQYF. The CDR3 DNA reads TGTGCCAGCAGTGACATGAGCGGCCACACAGATACGCAGTATTTT. The chain joins TRBV2 to TRBJ2-3, with a weak D call TRBD2 (5 bases). Trimming pared 3 bases from V and 2 bases from J, leaving 12 bases between. This CDR3 spans 15 amino acids. Germline CDR1 is SNHLY and CDR2 is FYNNEI.

This chain connects TRBV6-1 to TRBJ1-1; D is uncertain. The CDR3 extends over 12 amino acids. The V gene lost 6 bases and the J gene lost 1 base, with 6 bases spanning the gap. The germline V gene has CDR1 MNHNS and CDR2 SASEGT. CDR3 DNA: TGTGCCAGCAGACACAAGAACACTGAAGCTTTCTTT. Amino acids: CASRHKNTEAFF.

This clone has just a few counts. The rearrangement joins TRBV5-6 to TRBJ1-1; the match to TRBD1 covers 8 bases. The CDR3 contains 16 residues. The V gene's germline CDR1 is SGHDT and CDR2 YYEEEE. Unmatched junction bases numbered 14, after V lost 5 bases and J lost 5 bases. The CDR3 nucleotides are TGTGCCAGCAGGTCTGGACAGGGAAGAGGTAAGACTGAAGCTTTCTTT. This gives the protein CASRSGQGRGKTEAFF.

This clone occurred a few times. The rearrangement joins TRBV7-6 to TRBJ2-4; D perhaps matches TRBD2 (6 bases). The CDR3 covers 16 residues. Trimming shortened V by 4 bases and J by 8 bases, and 21 bases separated the two germline ends. Germline V gene sequence: CDR1 SGHVS, CDR2 FNYEAQ. In DNA form, the CDR3 reads TGTGCCAGCAGCTCCAGGGCGGGGATAGCTGGGGACATTCAGTACTTC. Its translation: CASSSRAGIAGDIQYF.

This chain uses TRBV11-3 with TRBJ2-3, with 7 positions matching TRBD2. V lost 0 bases to trimming and J lost 7 bases; unmatched junction nucleotides: 10. Germline V CDR1 and CDR2: SGHNT, YENEEA. This CDR3 has 16 amino acids. CDR3 residues: CASSLDPPELANTQYF. The CDR3 bases are TGTGCCAGCAGCTTAGACCCCCCCGAACTAGCGAATACGCAGTATTTT.

The chain links TRBV29-1 to TRBJ2-5; 7 positions agree with TRBD1. The CDR3 loop spans 14 amino acids. Trimming cost V 6 bases and J 2 bases; bases outside gene matches: 9. Germline V gene data show CDR1 as SQVTM and CDR2 as ANQGSEA. The CDR3 nucleotides are TGCAGCGTCGTACACCAGGGGGTACAAGAGACCCAGTACTTC. Protein: CSVVHQGVQETQYF.

The rearrangement joins TRBV28 to TRBJ1-2; D may be TRBD1 (5 bases). This CDR3 comprises 15 residues. CDR1 and CDR2 from the germline V gene are MDHEN and SYDVKM. The V and J ends lost 7 bases and 7 bases respectively, with 22 bases between them. DNA of the CDR3: TGTGCCAGCAACCCCTCATCCGGGACGGAGGTTGGCTACACCTTC. It translates to CASNPSSGTEVGYTF.

This clone was detected once. The J gene is TRBJ2-1, the V gene TRBV7-2; 8 positions match TRBD2. Germline-derived CDR1 and CDR2 are SGHTA and FQGNSA. The J segment lost 1 base and the V segment lost 2 bases, leaving 1 base of the junction unmatched. This CDR3 is built from 15 residues. This CDR3 reads CASSLRGGSYNEQFF. The CDR3 DNA sequence: TGTGCCAGCAGCTTACGCGGGGGGTCCTACAATGAGCAGTTCTTC.

The chain recombines TRBV9 with TRBJ2-3; D remains unclear. V lost 4 bases and J 6 bases, leaving 9 bases between the germline ends. Germline lookup yields CDR1 SGDLS and CDR2 YYNGEE. CDR3 length: 12 amino acids. The CDR3 DNA is TGTGCCAGCAGCCCAGTTTCCGATACGCAGTATTTT. Translation: CASSPVSDTQYF.

The V gene is TRBV21-1, the J gene TRBJ1-6. TRBV21-1 is a recognized pseudogene. The CDR3 extends over 11 amino acids. The CDR3 DNA reads TGTGCCAGCGGGTATAGGTCACCCCTCCACTTT. This encodes CASGYRSPLHF.

This clone was seen only a few times. The gene calls are TRBV7-2 and TRBJ2-1, with a weak D call TRBD1 (6 bases). The V end lost 3 bases, the J end lost 8 bases, and 11 bases lay between the germline ends. The CDR3 loop spans 13 amino acids. Looked up from germline, CDR1 is SGHTA and CDR2 is FQGNSA. CDR3 sequence (DNA): TGTGCCAGCAGCTTTATACAGGGAGATGAGCAGTTCTTC. It translates to CASSFIQGDEQFF.

V usage is TRBV30 and J usage is TRBJ1-1; D not certain. This CDR3 contains 11 residues. V lost 2 bases and J 0 bases, leaving 1 base between the germline ends. CDR1 is GTSNPN, CDR2 SVGIG, per germline (reference sequence). CDR3 amino acids: CAWSLNTEAFF. As DNA, the CDR3 is TGTGCCTGGAGTCTGAACACTGAAGCTTTCTTT.

This clone showed up just a few times. The J gene is TRBJ2-1, the V gene TRBV10-3; TRBD1 matches at 11 bases. The ends lost 10 bases at V and 7 bases at J; junction bases unmatched: 6. Looked up from germline, CDR1 is ENHRY and CDR2 is SYGVKD. CDR3 size: 13 residues. The CDR3: CATGTGGGNEQFF. DNA of the CDR3: TGTGCCACTGGGACAGGGGGTGGGAATGAGCAGTTCTTC.

The J gene is TRBJ2-2, the V gene TRBV5-1; no reliable D call. This CDR3 contains 12 residues. V lost 0 bases and J 7 bases, leaving 4 bases between the germline ends. CDR1 SGHRS and CDR2 YFSETQ come from the germline V gene. The CDR3, as DNA: TGCGCCAGCAGCTTGGCCTACGGGGAGCTGTTTTTT. Translation: CASSLAYGELFF.

The chain joins TRBV30 to TRBJ2-2; no clear D gene. Germline-derived CDR1 and CDR2 are GTSNPN and SVGIG (reference sequence). The CDR3 sequence is 12 residues long. The germline V and J ends were trimmed by 1 base and 3 bases, with 3 bases remaining between them. The CDR3 spells CAWSEDTGELFF. CDR3 nucleotide sequence: TGTGCCTGGAGTGAAGACACCGGGGAGCTGTTTTTT.

The chain combines TRBV14 with TRBJ2-7; D is unresolved. Germline assignment: CDR1 SGHDN and CDR2 FVKESK. Trimming took 5 bases from V and 1 from J, leaving 9 bases between them. The CDR3 totals 13 residues. CDR3 DNA sequence: TGTGCCAGCAGCAGGGCCGCTTCCTACGAGCAGTACTTC. Encoded protein: CASSRAASYEQYF.

This clone has more than one count but fewer than ten. The chain recombines TRBV2 with TRBJ2-1; possible D gene TRBD2, 5 bases. The germline V and J ends were trimmed by 7 bases and 5 bases, with 12 bases remaining between them. The germline CDR1 and CDR2 sequences are SNHLY and FYNNEI. This CDR3 has 13 amino acids. In nucleotides, the CDR3 is TGTGCCAGCACCGATACTAGGGACAATGAGCAGTTCTTC. This codes for CASTDTRDNEQFF.

On this clone itself: Other DNA sequences from this sample encode an identical CDR3 as well. The chain has TRBV30 and TRBJ1-5; D might be TRBD1 (5 bases). The CDR3 runs to 13 residues. V was pared by 2 bases and J by 4 bases, with 9 bases between. Germline values: CDR1 GTSNPN, CDR2 SVGIG (reference sequence). The CDR3 spells CAWSPGVNQPQHF. CDR3 DNA sequence: TGTGCCTGGAGTCCGGGGGTTAATCAGCCCCAGCATTTT.

This clone was recorded a few times. CDR3 DNA: TGCGCCAGCAGCCAAGCTTTAGCGGGGGGACCGGGAGAGACCCAGTACTTC. Its protein product is CASSQALAGGPGETQYF. The rearrangement links TRBV4-1 to TRBJ2-5; TRBD2 matches at 10 bases. The V gene end was trimmed by 1 base and the J gene end by 4 bases; junction bases not matched to a gene: 9. The CDR3 length is 17 residues. Germline V CDR1 and CDR2: MGHRA, YSYEKL.

The table lists this clone with a few counts. As DNA, the CDR3 is TGTGCCAGCAGCCCCTCAAGTTCAATAGCTAACTATGGCTACACCTTC. Its protein is CASSPSSSIANYGYTF. V gene TRBV11-3 combines with J gene TRBJ1-2; D remains ambiguous. The CDR3 covers 16 residues. Trimming took 5 bases from V and 0 from J, leaving 16 bases between them. The germline gives CDR1 SGHNT, CDR2 YENEEA.

The genes are TRBV30 and TRBJ2-3, with D possibly matching TRBD2 (6 bases). Germline assignment: CDR1 GTSNPN and CDR2 SVGIG (reference sequence). This CDR3 has 12 amino acids. V lost 4 bases and J 3 bases, leaving 8 bases between the germline ends. The chain's CDR3 is CAWNAGTDTQYF. CDR3 DNA sequence: TGTGCCTGGAATGCGGGGACAGATACGCAGTATTTT.

The genes are TRBV5-1 and TRBJ1-1; 8 positions match TRBD1. CDR3 size: 17 residues. Germline assignment: CDR1 SGHRS and CDR2 YFSETQ. V lost 4 bases and J lost 6; bases outside the gene matches: 17. CDR3 loop: CASSPGQGRMGMSEAFF. CDR3 nucleotide sequence: TGCGCCAGCAGCCCCGGACAGGGACGGATGGGGATGTCTGAAGCTTTCTTT. The full variable domain, completed using reference TRBV5-1 and TRBJ1-1, is KAGVTQTPRYLIKTRGQQVTLSCSPISGHRSVSWYQQTPGQGLQFLFEYFSETQRNKGNFPGRFSGRQFSNSRSEMNVSTLELGDSALYLCASSPGQGRMGMSEAFFGQGTRLTVV.

In this sample, this clone turned up a few times. The J gene is TRBJ1-5, the V gene TRBV5-7; no clear D gene. TRBV5-7 is placed among ORFs of uncertain function. The V end was cut by 3 bases, the J end by 3 bases, with 7 bases between. The CDR3 totals 13 residues. Here the CDR3 reads CASSWWSNQPQHF. The DNA of the CDR3 is TGTGCCAGCAGCTGGTGGTCCAATCAGCCCCAGCATTTT.

This clone was observed a handful of times. V gene TRBV29-1 combines with J gene TRBJ2-4; D is perhaps TRBD2 (6 bases). Germline CDR1 reads SQVTM; CDR2 reads ANQGSEA. The V end lost 8 bases, the J end lost 3 bases, and 20 bases lay between the germline ends. The CDR3 runs to 15 residues. The CDR3 DNA is TGCAGCTATGAGGGGATTTCGGGAGACAAAAACATTCAGTACTTC. Its translation is CSYEGISGDKNIQYF.

This clone was picked up one time. The chain couples TRBV7-3 to TRBJ1-5, with 9 nucleotides matching TRBD1. CDR3 length equals 15 residues. Germline V gene lookup returns CDR1 SGHTA and CDR2 FQGTGA. After removal of 4 bases from V and 7 bases from J, the junction contained 8 bases not matched to a gene. The CDR3 sequence: CASSSRDRAYQPQHF. CDR3 coding DNA: TGTGCCAGCAGCTCCCGGGACAGGGCTTACCAGCCCCAGCATTTT.

The chain has TRBV29-1 and TRBJ1-1, with 7 positions matching TRBD1. After removal of 7 bases from V and 1 base from J, the junction contained 6 bases not matched to a gene. Germline V gives CDR1 SQVTM, CDR2 ANQGSEA. The CDR3 totals 13 residues. CDR3 bases: TGCAGCGGCCGGACAGGCGGGAACACTGAAGCTTTCTTT. As protein: CSGRTGGNTEAFF.